This entry is about one T cell receptor (beta chain). This CDR3 spans 15 amino acids. Germline CDR1 is LNHNV and CDR2 is YYDKDF (reference sequence). Trimming cost V 0 bases and J 7 bases, with 15 bases left between them. This entry is derived from a study of cytomegalovirus exposure and HLA in healthy donors. It was with 60 Vbeta and 13 Jbeta primers that the PCR ran. The table came from immunoSEQ multiplex PCR; TCRdb's copy has only in-frame clones and leaves some out. The sample consists of about 100,000 clones, 79% of them appearing once. The chain uses TRBV15 and TRBJ1-1; D is undetermined. The source is a female donor in good health and CMV-seropositive. The specimen sequenced was PBMCs. In DNA, the CDR3 is TGTGCCACCAGCAGAGATCCGGCGGTTACGGGTGAAGCTTTCTTT. Residues: CATSRDPAVTGEAFF. The entire variable domain, with the rest obtained from reference TRBV15 and TRBJ1-1, is as follows: DAMVIQNPRYQVTQFGKPVTLSCSQTLNHNVMYWYQQKSSQAPKLLFHYYDKDFNNEADTPDNFQSRRPNTSFCFLDIRSPGLGDTAMYLCATSRDPAVTGEAFFGQGTRLTVV.